This T cell receptor beta chain was identified in a study of blood T cell repertoires in COVID-19. The CDR3 runs 15 residues. The V end lost 2 bases, the J end lost 3 bases, and 15 bases lay between the germline ends. Per the germline V gene, CDR1 is SGHDT and CDR2 is YYEEEE. Data came from immunoSEQ multiplex PCR; TCRdb stores just in-frame clones and leaves some out. The sample lists 80,000 to 130,000 clones; 80% to 90% were seen once. Individuals aged roughly 18 to 95 years were recruited from 24 US areas. This chain uses TRBV5-6 with TRBJ2-7, with a possible D match to TRBD1 (6 bases). This clonotype was obtained from a woman between 45 and 60 years old who had recovered from COVID-19. Material for sequencing was PBMCs or T cells enriched from blood (not recorded which). The CDR3 bases are TGTGCCAGCAGCTTTAATACTGGACAGAACTACGAGCAGTACTTC. It encodes CASSFNTGQNYEQYF.